This TCR beta chain was captured in a study of Ad26.COV2.S vaccination and SARS-CoV-2 variants. Study summary: Once or twice, 56 days apart, Ad26.COV2.S was delivered intramuscularly.

Germline CDR1 and CDR2: MDHEN and SYDVKM. Trimming left V 2 bases short and J 5 bases short, with 12 bases between. The CDR3 consists of 14 residues. Treatment in this sample: around 19 received Ad26.COV2.S at low or high dose, single or two shots; 5 received placebo; per-sample allocation not given. Samples came from day 63 after the first vaccine or placebo injection. Expression of Wuhan-strain SARS-CoV-2 spike came from the Ad26 vector that formed the vaccine. Profiled with immunoSEQ multiplex PCR; TCRdb holds only in-frame clones, not every one. The sample carries some 420,000 clones, 70% to 90% recorded once.

The material sequenced was peripheral blood, taken in a trial of Ad26.COV2.S vaccine versus placebo. This TCR was sampled from a person between 18 and 65 years old who received the Ad26.COV2.S COVID-19 vaccine or a placebo. This sequence joins TRBV28 and TRBJ1-1; TRBD1 is a possible D gene (6 bases). The CDR3 loop is CASSLIQGNTEAFF. The CDR3, as DNA: TGTGCCAGCAGTTTAATACAGGGAAATACTGAAGCTTTCTTT.